This TCR beta chain was obtained from a study of T cell responses to AZD1222 COVID-19 vaccine. Across the whole study: It was second doses at about 4 or about 12 weeks that were pooled. The study, taken as a whole, reports: Unmutated regions of variants are reportedly targeted by nearly half of spike-specific TCRs.

Some clones are missing from TCRdb's copy, which holds only in-frame ones; the method was immunoSEQ multiplex PCR. The table records fewer than 200,000 clones, 85% to 90% of them present only once. V was shortened by 1 base and J by 7 bases, with 14 bases between the two germline ends. CDR3 size: 15 residues. Germline CDR1 and CDR2: SGHDN and FVKESK. Comment on this clone: No antigen is known for it.

The V call is TRBV14, the J call TRBJ2-1; perhaps D is TRBD1 or TRBD2 (6 bases each). This clonotype originated in an adult in good health. The sequencing here drew on peripheral blood, taken on day 0 of AZD1222 vaccination. The DNA of the CDR3 is TGTGCCAGCAGCCAAGGGCAGGGGAGGAGAAATGAGCAGTTCTTC. This sequence encodes CASSQGQGRRNEQFF. The full variable domain, rest sourced from reference TRBV14 and TRBJ2-1, is EAGVTQFPSHSVIEKGQTVTLRCDPISGHDNLYWYRRVMGKEIKFLLHFVKESKQDESGMPNNRFLAERTGGTYSTLKVQPAELEDSGVYFCASSQGQGRRNEQFFGPGTRLTVL.